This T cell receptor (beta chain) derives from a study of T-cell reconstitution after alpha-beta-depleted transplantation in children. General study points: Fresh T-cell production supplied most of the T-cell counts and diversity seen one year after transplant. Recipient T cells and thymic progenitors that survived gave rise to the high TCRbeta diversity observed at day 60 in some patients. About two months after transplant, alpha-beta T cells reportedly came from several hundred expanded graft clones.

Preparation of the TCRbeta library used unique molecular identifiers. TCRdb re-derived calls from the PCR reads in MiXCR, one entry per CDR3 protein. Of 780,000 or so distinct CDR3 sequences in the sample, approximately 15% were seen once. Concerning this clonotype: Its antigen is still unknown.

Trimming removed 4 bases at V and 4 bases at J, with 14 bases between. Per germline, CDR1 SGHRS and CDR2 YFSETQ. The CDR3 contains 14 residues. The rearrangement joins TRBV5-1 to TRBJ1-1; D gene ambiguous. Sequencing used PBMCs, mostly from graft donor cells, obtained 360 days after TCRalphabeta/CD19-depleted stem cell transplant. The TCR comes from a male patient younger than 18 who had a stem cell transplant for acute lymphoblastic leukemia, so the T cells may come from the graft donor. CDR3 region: CASSGRQVGTEAFF. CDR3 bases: TGCGCCAGCAGCGGGCGTCAGGTTGGCACTGAAGCTTTCTTT. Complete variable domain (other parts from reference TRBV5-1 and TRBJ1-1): KAGVTQTPRYLIKTRGQQVTLSCSPISGHRSVSWYQQTPGQGLQFLFEYFSETQRNKGNFPGRFSGRQFSNSRSEMNVSTLELGDSALYLCASSGRQVGTEAFFGQGTRLTVV.